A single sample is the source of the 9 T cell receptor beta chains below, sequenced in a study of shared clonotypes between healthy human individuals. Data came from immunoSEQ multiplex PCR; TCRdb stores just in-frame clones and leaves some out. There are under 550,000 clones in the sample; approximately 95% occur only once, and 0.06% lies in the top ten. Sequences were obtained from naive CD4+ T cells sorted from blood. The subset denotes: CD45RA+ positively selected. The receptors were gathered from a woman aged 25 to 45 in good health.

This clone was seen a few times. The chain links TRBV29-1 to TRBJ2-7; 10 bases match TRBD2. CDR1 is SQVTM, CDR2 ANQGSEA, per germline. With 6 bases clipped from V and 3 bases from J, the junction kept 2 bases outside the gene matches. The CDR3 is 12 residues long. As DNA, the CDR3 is TGCAGCGTGGGGACTAGCGACTACGAGCAGTACTTC. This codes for CSVGTSDYEQYF.

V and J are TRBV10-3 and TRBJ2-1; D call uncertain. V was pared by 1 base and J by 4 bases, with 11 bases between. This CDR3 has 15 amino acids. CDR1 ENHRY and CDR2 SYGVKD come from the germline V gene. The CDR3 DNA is TGTGCCATCAGTGAGTTTTCGGACCGGTACAATGAGCAGTTCTTC. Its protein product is CAISEFSDRYNEQFF.

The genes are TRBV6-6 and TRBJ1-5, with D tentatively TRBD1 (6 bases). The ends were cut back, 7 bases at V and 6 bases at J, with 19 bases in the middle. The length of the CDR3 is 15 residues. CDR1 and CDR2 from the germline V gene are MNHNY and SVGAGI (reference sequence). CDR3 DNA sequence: TGTGCCAGCACCTCACAAAGGACAGCGGGTCAGCCCCAGCATTTT. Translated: CASTSQRTAGQPQHF.

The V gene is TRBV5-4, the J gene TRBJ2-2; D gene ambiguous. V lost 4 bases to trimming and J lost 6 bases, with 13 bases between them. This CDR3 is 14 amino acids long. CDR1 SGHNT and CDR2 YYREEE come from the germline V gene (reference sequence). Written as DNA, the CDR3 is TGTGCCAGCAGCATTGGGATCGGGTCCGGGGAGCTGTTTTTT. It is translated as CASSIGIGSGELFF.

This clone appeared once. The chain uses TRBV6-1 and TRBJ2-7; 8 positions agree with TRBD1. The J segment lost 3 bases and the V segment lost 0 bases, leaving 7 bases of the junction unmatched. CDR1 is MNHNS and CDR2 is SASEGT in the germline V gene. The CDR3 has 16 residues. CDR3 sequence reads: CASSEALGDRSYEQYF. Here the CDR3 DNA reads TGTGCCAGCAGTGAAGCACTAGGGGACAGGAGCTACGAGCAGTACTTC.

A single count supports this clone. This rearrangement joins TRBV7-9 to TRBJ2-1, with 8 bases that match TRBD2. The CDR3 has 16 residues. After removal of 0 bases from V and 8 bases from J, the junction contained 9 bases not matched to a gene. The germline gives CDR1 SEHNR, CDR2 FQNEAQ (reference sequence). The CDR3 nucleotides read TGTGCCAGCAGCTTAGCCGGGACTAGAGATTTCTATGAGCAGTTCTTC. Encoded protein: CASSLAGTRDFYEQFF.

The CDR3 loop reads CASSPYGGQSGNTIYF. The CDR3 nucleotides are TGTGCCAGCTCACCGTACGGGGGCCAGTCTGGAAACACCATATATTTT. The chain couples TRBV18 to TRBJ1-3; tentatively, D is TRBD1 (6 bases). The germline CDR1 and CDR2 sequences are KGHSH and LQKENI. The CDR3 totals 16 residues. V dropped 3 bases and J dropped 1 base, with 13 bases sitting between them. The complete variable domain, with remaining parts taken from reference TRBV18 and TRBJ1-3, reads NAGVMQNPRHLVRRRGQEARLRCSPMKGHSHVYWYRQLPEEGLKFMVYLQKENIIDESGMPKERFSAEFPKEGPSILRIQQVVRGDSAAYFCASSPYGGQSGNTIYFGEGSWLTVV.

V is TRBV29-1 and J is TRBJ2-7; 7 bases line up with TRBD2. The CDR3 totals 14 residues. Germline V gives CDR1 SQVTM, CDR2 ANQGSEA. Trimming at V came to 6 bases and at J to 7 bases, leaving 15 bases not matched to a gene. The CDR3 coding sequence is TGCAGCGTGAGAGAGGGTAGCGGGTCACGGGAGCAGTACTTC. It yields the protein CSVREGSGSREQYF.

The CDR3 here is CAISPSDSGYGYTF. Written as DNA, the CDR3 is TGTGCCATCAGCCCATCGGACTCAGGCTATGGCTACACCTTC. The chain uses TRBV10-3 and TRBJ1-2; D remains ambiguous. Trimming took off 6 bases at V and 4 bases at J, with 15 bases between the two ends. The CDR3 has 14 residues. From germline, CDR1 is ENHRY and CDR2 SYGVKD.